A single sample is the source of the 30 T cell receptor beta chains below, sequenced in a study of T cell responses to AZD1222 COVID-19 vaccine. The assay was immunoSEQ multiplex PCR, and TCRdb's table has in-frame clones only and misses some. The table lists 89,000 or so clones, around 84% of them singletons. Here the sequenced sample was peripheral blood, taken 28 days after the second AZD1222 dose. These receptors came from an adult who received the AZD1222 COVID-19 vaccine.

The V and J genes are TRBV5-1 and TRBJ2-1; no definite D call. In germline, CDR1 is SGHRS, CDR2 YFSETQ. CDR3 length: 16 amino acids. Trimming pared 0 bases from V and 0 bases from J, leaving 10 bases between. The CDR3 is CASSLVGSSSYNEQFF. The CDR3, as DNA: TGCGCCAGCAGCTTGGTAGGTAGTAGCTCCTACAATGAGCAGTTCTTC.

The genes are TRBV5-1 and TRBJ2-3; D remains ambiguous. V shed 0 bases and J shed 0 bases, with 8 bases lying between them. Germline CDR1 and CDR2: SGHRS and YFSETQ. The CDR3 runs to 15 residues. The CDR3 nucleotides read TGCGCCAGCAGCTTGGCGGGCAGTAGCACAGATACGCAGTATTTT. Translating it yields CASSLAGSSTDTQYF.

V is TRBV6-5 and J is TRBJ2-3, with a possible D match to TRBD2 (7 bases). The CDR3 consists of 16 residues. Trimming left V 4 bases short and J 1 base short, with 15 bases between. Looked up from germline, CDR1 is MNHEY and CDR2 is SVGAGI. The CDR3 protein is CASSSEGGGRTDTQYF. Here the CDR3 DNA reads TGTGCCAGCAGTTCTGAGGGCGGGGGCCGCACAGATACGCAGTATTTT.

The chain links TRBV5-4 to TRBJ2-2; D is uncertain. Trimming took off 0 bases at V and 5 bases at J, with 14 bases between the two ends. The CDR3 contains 16 residues. CDR1 is SGHNT, CDR2 YYREEE, per germline (reference sequence). Here the CDR3 DNA reads TGTGCCAGCAGCTTGGTGCCTGACTCGAGGACCGGGGAGCTGTTTTTT. This translates into CASSLVPDSRTGELFF.

Only one count was recorded for this clone. The rearrangement links TRBV5-5 to TRBJ2-7; 7 bases are a match to TRBD2. Germline V CDR1 and CDR2: SGHKS, YYEKEE (reference sequence). The CDR3 runs to 16 residues. After removal of 0 bases from V and 0 bases from J, the junction contained 6 bases not matched to a gene. The CDR3 region has the DNA TGTGCCAGCAGCTTGGAAGGGCTAGCGGCCTCCTACGAGCAGTACTTC. Translation gives CASSLEGLAASYEQYF.

The V and J genes are TRBV19 and TRBJ2-7; 10 bases align to TRBD1. V lost 3 bases and J lost 6; bases outside the gene matches: 11. The CDR3 covers 16 residues. Germline CDR1 and CDR2: LNHDA and SQIVND (reference sequence). CDR3 sequence reads: CASSMRPGQGNSEQYF. The CDR3 DNA reads as TGTGCCAGTAGTATGAGGCCGGGACAGGGGAACTCCGAGCAGTACTTC. The full variable domain, completed using reference TRBV19 and TRBJ2-7, is DGGITQSPKYLFRKEGQNVTLSCEQNLNHDAMYWYRQDPGQGLRLIYYSQIVNDFQKGDIAEGYSVSREKKESFPLTVTSAQKNPTAFYLCASSMRPGQGNSEQYFGPGTRLTVT.

The chain joins TRBV2 to TRBJ1-4; no reliable D call. CDR3 length: 15 residues. V was shortened by 5 bases and J by 4 bases, with 14 bases between the two germline ends. CDR1 and CDR2 (germline): SNHLY, FYNNEI. The CDR3 DNA follows: TGTGCCAGCAGTCCCGGACGGAGCCTTAATGAAAAACTGTTTTTT. Translated: CASSPGRSLNEKLFF. Complete variable domain (other parts from reference TRBV2 and TRBJ1-4): EPEVTQTPSHQVTQMGQEVILRCVPISNHLYFYWYRQILGQKVEFLVSFYNNEISEKSEIFDDQFSVERPDGSNFTLKIRSTKLEDSAMYFCASSPGRSLNEKLFFGSGTQLSVL.

The rearrangement uses TRBV3-1 (or the pseudogene TRBV3-2) and TRBJ1-2; D perhaps matches TRBD1 (5 bases). Looked up from germline, CDR1 is LGHDT and CDR2 is YNNKEL (reference sequence). The CDR3 totals 16 residues. V was clipped by 0 bases and J by 7 bases, with 18 bases between them. The DNA for the CDR3 is TGTGCCAGCAGCCAAGATCGGGGACGCCCAGGCGGTGGCTACACCTTC. This translates into CASSQDRGRPGGGYTF.

This clone was counted once. The chain has TRBV7-6 and TRBJ2-5; D call uncertain. Germline V gene data show CDR1 as SGHVS and CDR2 as FNYEAQ. This CDR3 is built from 14 residues. V lost 3 bases, J lost 5 bases, and 13 bases lay in between. Written as DNA, the CDR3 is TGTGCCAGCAGCTTGTGGACCGCTCCGGAGACCCAGTACTTC. It translates to CASSLWTAPETQYF.

This chain joins TRBV7-2 and TRBJ2-3, with 7 bases fitting TRBD1. The V and J ends lost 0 bases and 3 bases, in that order; junction bases with no gene match: 9. CDR1 is SGHTA, CDR2 FQGNSA, per germline. This CDR3 contains 17 residues. The CDR3 reads CASSLAPLTGKTDTQYF. Written as DNA, the CDR3 is TGTGCCAGCAGCTTAGCCCCCTTGACAGGGAAGACAGATACGCAGTATTTT.

This rearrangement joins TRBV30 to TRBJ2-2, with D perhaps matching TRBD2 (5 bases). The CDR3 has 13 amino acids. The germline V and J ends were trimmed by 4 bases and 1 base, with 7 bases remaining between them. Germline V lookup: CDR1 GTSNPN, CDR2 SVGIG (reference sequence). CDR3: CAWTSQNTGELFF. The CDR3 DNA sequence: TGTGCCTGGACTAGCCAGAACACCGGGGAGCTGTTTTTT.

The chain joins TRBV24-1 to TRBJ2-3; unclear D gene. CDR3 size: 13 residues. Trimming shortened V by 7 bases and J by 2 bases, and 9 bases separated the two germline ends. The V gene's germline CDR1 is KGHDR and CDR2 SFDVKD. The CDR3 sequence is CATRTENTDTQYF. The CDR3 DNA reads as TGTGCCACCAGGACGGAAAACACAGATACGCAGTATTTT.

The CDR3 loop is CASSSQGVPLPNQPQHF. CDR3 in DNA: TGTGCCAGCAGTTCCCAGGGGGTTCCCCTCCCCAATCAGCCCCAGCATTTT. This rearrangement joins TRBV27 to TRBJ1-5; TRBD1 matches 7 bases. With V trimmed by 4 bases and J by 3 bases, 12 bases remained unmatched. The germline CDR1 and CDR2 sequences are MNHEY and SMNVEV (reference sequence). The CDR3 has 17 residues.

The rearrangement links TRBV7-2 to TRBJ1-3; the D gene is possibly TRBD1 (6 bases). Germline CDR1 SGHTA, CDR2 FQGNSA. Trimming removed 4 bases from V and 3 bases from J, with 10 bases in between. This CDR3 has 14 amino acids. The CDR3 loop is CASSSNRVGNTIYF. DNA of the CDR3: TGTGCCAGCAGCTCCAACAGGGTTGGAAACACCATATATTTT.

This clone turned up a few times. For the CDR3, the DNA is TGCGCCAGCAGCCAGTTAGTAGGGGGCCGACGAAGATACGAGCAGTACTTC. Protein: CASSQLVGGRRRYEQYF. The chain carries TRBV4-1 and TRBJ2-7; TRBD1 agrees at 7 bases. V was clipped by 3 bases and J by 4 bases; unmatched bases: 15. The germline gives CDR1 MGHRA, CDR2 YSYEKL. The CDR3 covers 17 residues.

This clone was counted a single time. V usage is TRBV4-2 and J usage is TRBJ1-2; no definite D call. V lost 4 bases, J lost 6 bases, and 15 bases lay in between. Germline CDR1 reads LGHNA; CDR2 reads YNFKEQ. The CDR3 covers 14 residues. CDR3 in DNA: TGTGCCAGCAGCCCTCGACGAAATGCAGATGGCTACACCTTC. This translates into CASSPRRNADGYTF.

A few counts support this clone. The V and J genes are TRBV19 and TRBJ1-4; weak D call: TRBD1 (5 bases). V lost 6 bases to trimming and J lost 8 bases, with 13 bases between them. The CDR3 covers 13 residues. The germline gives CDR1 LNHDA, CDR2 SQIVND (reference sequence). The CDR3 spells CASSPWGVEKLFF. DNA for the CDR3: TGTGCCAGTAGCCCTTGGGGGGTCGAAAAACTGTTTTTT.

This sequence joins TRBV6-5 and TRBJ2-6; D gene uncertain. V lost 6 bases to trimming and J lost 1 base, with 4 bases between them. Germline V lookup: CDR1 MNHEY, CDR2 SVGAGI. The CDR3 is 13 amino acids. The CDR3 DNA reads TGTGCCAGCAGCGGTTCTGGGGCCAACGTCCTGACTTTC. Translating it yields CASSGSGANVLTF.

The chain links TRBV3-1 (or the pseudogene TRBV3-2) to TRBJ1-2; the D is unclear. Trimming removed 0 bases from V and 2 bases from J, with 7 bases in between. This CDR3 comprises 14 residues. Germline assignment: CDR1 LGHDT and CDR2 YNNKEL (reference sequence). The CDR3 sequence is CASSQERGNYGYTF. In DNA, the CDR3 is TGTGCCAGCAGCCAAGAACGAGGCAACTATGGCTACACCTTC.

The chain carries TRBV5-4 and TRBJ2-2, with 11 bases identical to TRBD2. CDR3 length: 18 amino acids. The J segment lost 0 bases and the V segment lost 4 bases, leaving 8 bases of the junction unmatched. Per germline, CDR1 SGHNT and CDR2 YYREEE (reference sequence). CDR3 amino acids: CASSRSLAGGPNTGELFF. CDR3 DNA sequence: TGTGCCAGCAGCCGCAGCCTAGCGGGGGGTCCGAACACCGGGGAGCTGTTTTTT.

The V gene is TRBV25-1, the J gene TRBJ1-1; 10 bases are shared with TRBD1. Germline V CDR1 and CDR2: MGHDK, SYGVNS. The V segment lost 3 bases and the J segment 3 bases; nucleotides outside the gene matches: 7. This CDR3 is built from 16 residues. In DNA form, the CDR3 reads TGTGCCAGCAGTGACAGACAGGGGGCTGGGGACACTGAAGCTTTCTTT. Its translation: CASSDRQGAGDTEAFF.

The J gene is TRBJ2-7, the V gene TRBV7-2, with D possibly matching TRBD2 (5 bases). The CDR3 is 12 amino acids. CDR1 is SGHTA, CDR2 FQGNSA, per germline. V was trimmed by 5 bases and J by 10 bases, leaving 15 bases between them. The CDR3 DNA is TGTGCCAGCAGCCGAGGGCGGCTCCCACAGTACTTC. It specifies CASSRGRLPQYF.

The V and J genes are TRBV3-1 (or the pseudogene TRBV3-2) and TRBJ2-2, with 9 bases identical to TRBD2. CDR3 length: 16 residues. CDR1 is LGHDT, CDR2 YNNKEL, per germline (reference sequence). The J segment lost 7 bases and the V segment lost 1 base, leaving 7 bases of the junction unmatched. The CDR3 protein is CASSQAVAGAGGELFF. The DNA for the CDR3 is TGTGCCAGCAGCCAAGCTGTAGCGGGAGCGGGCGGGGAGCTGTTTTTT.

This clone was counted between two and nine times. The chain couples TRBV28 to TRBJ2-7; tentatively, D is TRBD1 or TRBD2 (6 bases each). The CDR3 consists of 13 residues. The V and J ends lost 4 bases and 3 bases respectively, with 10 bases between them. The germline CDR1 and CDR2 sequences are MDHEN and SYDVKM. Written as DNA, the CDR3 is TGTGCCAGCAGTTGGGGGGACATCTACGAGCAGTACTTC. Encoded protein: CASSWGDIYEQYF. Based on the CDR3 plus reference TRBV28 and TRBJ2-7, the full variable domain is DVKVTQSSRYLVKRTGEKVFLECVQDMDHENMFWYRQDPGLGLRLIYFSYDVKMKEKGDIPEGYSVSREKKERFSLILESASTNQTSMYLCASSWGDIYEQYFGPGTRLTVT.

The chain employs TRBV19 and TRBJ1-4; a possible D gene is TRBD1 (5 bases). Germline lookup yields CDR1 LNHDA and CDR2 SQIVND (reference sequence). Trimming shortened V by 0 bases and J by 5 bases, and 10 bases separated the two germline ends. The CDR3 runs 15 residues. The CDR3: CASSIDRQTNEKLFF. In DNA form, the CDR3 reads TGTGCCAGTAGTATAGATCGACAGACAAATGAAAAACTGTTTTTT.

The chain employs TRBV6-1 and TRBJ1-1, with D hard to call. This CDR3 contains 11 residues. Trimming left V 1 base short and J 11 bases short, with 8 bases between. Germline values: CDR1 MNHNS, CDR2 SASEGT. The chain's CDR3 is CASSEEVVAFF. The CDR3 DNA follows: TGTGCCAGCAGTGAAGAAGTCGTTGCTTTCTTT.

This clone was seen a few times. V gene TRBV7-9 combines with J gene TRBJ2-2; no clear D gene. This CDR3 contains 15 residues. From germline, CDR1 is SEHNR and CDR2 FQNEAQ (reference sequence). V lost 3 bases and J 1 base, leaving 9 bases between the germline ends. This CDR3 is CASSFWTKNTGELFF. The CDR3 DNA sequence: TGTGCCAGCAGCTTTTGGACCAAGAACACCGGGGAGCTGTTTTTT.

The V and J genes are TRBV11-3 and TRBJ2-7; D remains unclear. Trimming removed 3 bases from V and 3 bases from J, with 12 bases in between. Germline V lookup: CDR1 SGHNT, CDR2 YENEEA. The CDR3 has 14 amino acids. In nucleotides, the CDR3 is TGTGCCAGCAGCTTTGGCGGCTCAAACTACGAGCAGTACTTC. Translated: CASSFGGSNYEQYF.

The V gene is TRBV9, the J gene TRBJ2-2, with D hard to call. Germline V gives CDR1 SGDLS, CDR2 YYNGEE. The CDR3 spans 12 residues. Trimming removed 3 bases at V and 6 bases at J, with 6 bases between. CDR3 nucleotides: TGTGCCAGCAGCGAGGTCCCCGGGGAGCTGTTTTTT. Its protein is CASSEVPGELFF.

A single count supports this clone. This chain connects TRBV7-9 to TRBJ2-7, with 8 bases fitting TRBD1. Unmatched junction bases numbered 8, after V lost 8 bases and J lost 2 bases. The CDR3 extends over 14 amino acids. In germline, CDR1 is SEHNR, CDR2 FQNEAQ (reference sequence). CDR3 coding DNA: TGTGCCAGCGGAACCGACAGGGGCCCCTACGAGCAGTACTTC. This translates into CASGTDRGPYEQYF.